The 7 T cell receptor beta chains below come from one sample, sequenced in a study of Tregs in tolerant kidney transplant recipients. The nonmyeloablative bone marrow transplants came from related graft donors, with transient mixed chimerism. Libraries were prepared by immunoSEQ multiplex PCR; TCRdb keeps only in-frame clonotypes and omits some of them. The data contain roughly 50,000 clones, 89% of them singletons. Source: CD8+ T cells from blood (PBMCs), taken 12 months after the transplant. Every receptor here comes from a human patient who received a combined kidney and bone marrow transplant. The graft donor may account for some of the T cells.

The chain is built from TRBV19 and TRBJ2-7; TRBD2 aligns across 13 bases. The ends lost 8 bases at V and 6 bases at J; junction bases unmatched: 7. Germline CDR1 reads LNHDA; CDR2 reads SQIVND (reference sequence). The CDR3 sequence is 14 residues long. DNA of the CDR3: TGTGCCAGTGCCACTAGCGGGGGGGCGGCCGAGCAGTACTTC. Translation gives CASATSGGAAEQYF.

V and J are TRBV5-4 and TRBJ1-2; TRBD1 matches at 7 bases. CDR3 size: 14 residues. Germline CDR1 is SGHNT and CDR2 is YYREEE (reference sequence). Germline trimming cut 2 bases from V and 7 bases from J; bases unmatched to any gene: 8. The CDR3 DNA reads TGTGCCAGCAGCTTTGGGGACAGCGGTCTTGGCTACACCTTC. Its translation: CASSFGDSGLGYTF.

The chain couples TRBV5-5 to TRBJ1-5, with no clear D. Trimming took 1 base from V and 2 from J, leaving 10 bases between them. CDR3 length: 15 amino acids. The V gene's germline CDR1 is SGHKS and CDR2 YYEKEE (reference sequence). The CDR3 nucleotides are TGTGCCAGCAGCTTGCGGGGTGAGGGCAATCAGCCCCAGCATTTT. Protein sequence: CASSLRGEGNQPQHF. Drawing the rest from reference TRBV5-5 and TRBJ1-5, the complete variable domain is DAGVTQSPTHLIKTRGQQVTLRCSPISGHKSVSWYQQVLGQGPQFIFQYYEKEERGRGNFPDRFSARQFPNYSSELNVNALLLGDSALYLCASSLRGEGNQPQHFGDGTRLSIL.

This clone came up once. The rearrangement joins TRBV5-6 to TRBJ1-3, with a tentative D call TRBD1 (5 bases). This CDR3 contains 14 residues. Trimming took off 2 bases at V and 3 bases at J, with 9 bases between the two ends. CDR1 is SGHDT, CDR2 YYEEEE, per germline. Here the CDR3 reads CASSFGADGNTIYF. In DNA form, the CDR3 reads TGTGCCAGCAGCTTTGGGGCAGATGGAAACACCATATATTTT.

The chain recombines TRBV2 with TRBJ2-3, with TRBD2 identical over 10 bases. CDR1 is SNHLY and CDR2 is FYNNEI in the germline V gene. This CDR3 has 17 residues. V shed 1 base, J shed 2 bases, and the junction held 6 bases outside the gene matches. Here the CDR3 reads CASSEGLAGGPTDTQYF. The CDR3 nucleotides are TGTGCCAGCAGTGAAGGGTTAGCGGGAGGTCCCACAGATACGCAGTATTTT.

This clone was detected once. The chain links TRBV5-8 to TRBJ2-1; possibly TRBD2 for D (5 bases). Germline V lookup: CDR1 SGHTS, CDR2 YDEGEE. V lost 3 bases and J lost 8, with 15 bases in between. CDR3 length: 14 amino acids. In nucleotides, the CDR3 is TGTGCCAGCAGCTCGGAGGTGGGTTGGGATGAGCAGTTCTTC. Its protein is CASSSEVGWDEQFF.

This chain joins TRBV7-2 and TRBJ2-5; TRBD1 might be the D (5 bases). Germline V CDR1 and CDR2: SGHTA, FQGNSA. The ends were cut back, 1 base at V and 10 bases at J, with 16 bases in the middle. The length of the CDR3 is 14 residues. The CDR3 nucleotides read TGTGCCAGCAGCTTAGTAGGAGATCAGGGTAACCAGTACTTC. This codes for CASSLVGDQGNQYF.